A single sample is the source of the 29 T cell receptor beta chains below, sequenced in a study of blood T cell repertoires in COVID-19 (TCRdb year 2020). Library prep was done by the immunoSEQ multiplex PCR assay. TCRdb retrieved this table from immuneACCESS and kept in-frame rearrangements only. Not all clones are present; in checked studies, unresolved V genes account for under half, and no reason is known for the remainder. A total of approximately 150,000 clones appear in this sample, 80% to 90% of them only once. Roughly 2.7% of the sample is held by the ten biggest clonotypes. Sequencing was done on a sample of peripheral blood. These TCRs come from a woman aged 80 or over with COVID-19, enrolled during active disease.

The rearrangement joins TRBV6-2 or TRBV6-3 to TRBJ2-7; 10 nucleotides line up with TRBD2. The CDR3 spans 19 residues. CDR1 is MNHEY, CDR2 SVGEGT, per germline. Trimming at V came to 2 bases and at J to 2 bases, leaving 15 bases not matched to a gene. DNA of the CDR3: TGTGCCAGCAGTTACCGGGCTAGCGGGGGACTCTCTCCTCCCTACGAGCAGTACTTC. As protein: CASSYRASGGLSPPYEQYF.

A remark on this clone: This CDR3 is also generated by other DNA sequences in the sample. CDR3 amino acids: CASSLRYEQYF. The DNA for the CDR3 is TGTGCCAGCAGCCTCAGGTACGAGCAGTACTTC. This chain connects TRBV3-1 (or the pseudogene TRBV3-2) to TRBJ2-7; D remains ambiguous. The CDR3 contains 11 residues. Trimming stripped 4 bases from V and 4 bases from J, with 5 bases between. CDR1 and CDR2 (germline): LGHDT, YNNKEL (reference sequence).

The J gene is TRBJ2-7, the V gene TRBV9, with TRBD2 matching over 7 bases. V lost 3 bases and J lost 11; bases outside the gene matches: 5. The CDR3 runs to 11 residues. CDR1 and CDR2 (germline): SGDLS, YYNGEE. CDR3 loop: CASSAAGEKYF. As DNA, the CDR3 is TGTGCCAGCAGCGCGGCGGGAGAGAAGTACTTC. The full variable domain, in which reference TRBV9 and TRBJ2-7 provide the parts outside the CDR3, is DSGVTQTPKHLITATGQRVTLRCSPRSGDLSVYWYQQSLDQGLQFLIQYYNGEERAKGNILERFSAQQFPDLHSELNLSSLELGDSALYFCASSAAGEKYFGPGTRLTVT.

As DNA, the CDR3 is TGTGCCATCGGAGGGGCTAGCGGGGCCACAGATACGCAGTATTTT. The encoded protein is CAIGGASGATDTQYF. The chain has TRBV10-3 and TRBJ2-3, with 9 positions matching TRBD2. CDR1 and CDR2 from the germline V gene are ENHRY and SYGVKD. With 8 bases clipped from V and 2 bases from J, the junction kept 8 bases outside the gene matches. The CDR3 sequence is 15 residues long.

The chain joins TRBV5-6 to TRBJ1-1; 9 nucleotides match TRBD1. The CDR3 is 14 amino acids. After removal of 7 bases from V and 4 bases from J, the junction contained 8 bases not matched to a gene. The germline CDR1 and CDR2 sequences are SGHDT and YYEEEE. The CDR3 coding sequence is TGTGCCAGCGAAGGACAGGGGAGGAGCACTGAAGCTTTCTTT. Its translation: CASEGQGRSTEAFF.

The gene calls are TRBV10-3 and TRBJ2-7, with TRBD2 as a possible D gene (5 bases). Trimming left V 4 bases short and J 3 bases short, with 16 bases between. Germline values: CDR1 ENHRY, CDR2 SYGVKD. The CDR3 consists of 15 residues. The CDR3 region has the DNA TGTGCCATCAGTGCGCAGCAACGGGAATTCTACGAGCAGTACTTC. Translation gives CAISAQQREFYEQYF.

The chain couples TRBV28 to TRBJ2-5, with a tentative D call TRBD1 (5 bases). Germline CDR1 and CDR2: MDHEN and SYDVKM. Trimming took 6 bases from V and 3 from J, leaving 11 bases between them. The CDR3 spans 13 residues. CDR3: CASRPGSEETQYF. For the CDR3, the DNA is TGTGCCAGCAGACCAGGGTCGGAAGAGACCCAGTACTTC.

The chain's CDR3 is CASSSQRDRGSGQPQHF. DNA for the CDR3: TGTGCCAGCAGCTCCCAGCGGGACAGGGGTTCCGGTCAGCCCCAGCATTTT. This rearrangement joins TRBV13 to TRBJ1-5; 10 positions match TRBD1. The junction had 12 bases not matched to a gene; V was cut back by 4 bases and J by 6 bases. The V gene's germline CDR1 is PRHDT and CDR2 FYEKMQ (reference sequence). The CDR3 is made up of 17 amino acids.

The V and J genes are TRBV14 and TRBJ2-5; no clear D gene. This CDR3 is 13 amino acids long. Per germline, CDR1 SGHDN and CDR2 FVKESK. The V and J ends lost 6 bases and 7 bases respectively, with 15 bases between them. The CDR3 is CASRQNLGGTQYF. As DNA, the CDR3 is TGTGCCAGCAGACAAAATCTAGGCGGGACCCAGTACTTC.

This chain uses TRBV30 with TRBJ1-2; D might be TRBD1 (5 bases). From germline, CDR1 is GTSNPN and CDR2 SVGIG (reference sequence). This CDR3 contains 13 residues. V was pared by 2 bases and J by 4 bases, with 11 bases between. CDR3 sequence: CAWSRQGGYGYTF. The CDR3 DNA sequence: TGTGCCTGGAGTCGGCAGGGCGGCTATGGCTACACCTTC.

The rearrangement uses TRBV15 and TRBJ2-7; weak D call: TRBD1 (6 bases). Germline CDR1 is LNHNV and CDR2 is YYDKDF (reference sequence). Deletions cut 5 bases from V and 4 bases from J, with 21 bases between. This CDR3 region has 16 residues. The CDR3 nucleotides are TGTGCCACCAGCGGAACAGGGAAAGTCCCTCGGTACGAGCAGTACTTC. This sequence encodes CATSGTGKVPRYEQYF.

This rearrangement joins TRBV19 to TRBJ1-2, with D hard to call. This CDR3 has 12 residues. The V end was cut by 3 bases, the J end by 8 bases, with 10 bases between. Germline V gene sequence: CDR1 LNHDA, CDR2 SQIVND (reference sequence). The chain's CDR3 is CASSILGGGYTF. The CDR3, as DNA: TGTGCCAGTAGTATTTTGGGAGGCGGCTACACCTTC. Using reference TRBV19 and TRBJ1-2 for the parts outside the CDR3, the full variable domain is DGGITQSPKYLFRKEGQNVTLSCEQNLNHDAMYWYRQDPGQGLRLIYYSQIVNDFQKGDIAEGYSVSREKKESFPLTVTSAQKNPTAFYLCASSILGGGYTFGSGTRLTVV.

This clone was seen a few times. V and J are TRBV2 and TRBJ1-3, with D unclear. The CDR3 is made up of 13 amino acids. CDR1 SNHLY and CDR2 FYNNEI come from the germline V gene. Between the trimmed V and J ends, which lost 7 bases and 0 bases, there was a span of 7 bases. Written as DNA, the CDR3 is TGTGCCAGCATTTCCGGCTCTGGAAACACCATATATTTT. Translating it yields CASISGSGNTIYF.

The chain links TRBV27 to TRBJ2-5, with D possibly being TRBD2 (6 bases). Germline V gives CDR1 MNHEY, CDR2 SMNVEV (reference sequence). V gave up 3 bases and J gave up 5 bases, with 13 bases separating them. The CDR3 consists of 14 residues. CDR3 residues: CASSFGLAMETQYF. The CDR3 DNA is TGTGCCAGCAGTTTTGGGCTAGCGATGGAGACCCAGTACTTC.

The CDR3, as DNA: TGTGCCAGCAGTTTGAGAAGAGCGAACACCGGGGAGCTGTTTTTT. Amino acids: CASSLRRANTGELFF. The V and J genes are TRBV27 and TRBJ2-2, with D uncertain. The V gene lost 3 bases and the J gene lost 0 bases, with 8 bases spanning the gap. The CDR3 is made up of 15 amino acids. Germline lookup yields CDR1 MNHEY and CDR2 SMNVEV (reference sequence).

The chain employs TRBV25-1 and TRBJ2-7, with TRBD1 matching 9 bases. CDR3 length: 16 amino acids. The germline V gene encodes CDR1 MGHDK and CDR2 SYGVNS. J lost 3 bases, V lost 1 base, and 7 bases had no gene match. The CDR3 region has the DNA TGTGCCAGCAGTGAATTTAGACCGGGACAGGGCTACGAGCAGTACTTC. Its protein product is CASSEFRPGQGYEQYF.

The chain recombines TRBV7-2 with TRBJ2-6; possibly TRBD2 for D (5 bases). From germline, CDR1 is SGHTA and CDR2 FQGNSA. The CDR3 covers 14 residues. The V end was cut by 8 bases, the J end by 4 bases, with 12 bases between. Here the CDR3 reads CASRRALGANVLTF. CDR3 DNA: TGTGCCAGCCGGCGGGCATTAGGGGCCAACGTCCTGACTTTC.

CDR3 residues: CASSQYDRGSGYTF. Here the CDR3 DNA reads TGTGCCAGCAGCCAGTACGACAGGGGATCTGGCTACACCTTC. This chain links TRBV13 with TRBJ1-2; 8 bases are shared with TRBD1. J was trimmed by 7 bases and V by 5 bases; bases with no gene match: 9. This CDR3 is 14 amino acids long. The germline V gene encodes CDR1 PRHDT and CDR2 FYEKMQ (reference sequence).

The chain uses TRBV18 and TRBJ1-3, with D tentatively TRBD1 (6 bases). Germline-derived CDR1 and CDR2 are KGHSH and LQKENI. The V gene lost 3 bases and the J gene lost 4 bases, with 16 bases spanning the gap. The CDR3 is 16 residues long. The CDR3 here is CASSPGHLWAGNTIYF. The CDR3, as DNA: TGTGCCAGCTCACCGGGACACCTTTGGGCAGGAAACACCATATATTTT. The full variable domain, rest sourced from reference TRBV18 and TRBJ1-3, is NAGVMQNPRHLVRRRGQEARLRCSPMKGHSHVYWYRQLPEEGLKFMVYLQKENIIDESGMPKERFSAEFPKEGPSILRIQQVVRGDSAAYFCASSPGHLWAGNTIYFGEGSWLTVV.

The chain uses TRBV9 and TRBJ1-6, with a weak D call TRBD1 (6 bases). Looked up from germline, CDR1 is SGDLS and CDR2 is YYNGEE. V lost 3 bases and J lost 4, with 8 bases in between. The CDR3 length is 14 residues. The CDR3 loop is CASSGQVYNSPLHF. For the CDR3, the DNA is TGTGCCAGCAGCGGACAGGTTTATAATTCACCCCTCCACTTT.

This rearrangement joins TRBV27 to TRBJ2-7, with 8 bases identical to TRBD2. The germline gives CDR1 MNHEY, CDR2 SMNVEV (reference sequence). The CDR3 sequence is 14 residues long. Germline trimming cut 7 bases from V and 4 bases from J; bases unmatched to any gene: 9. The CDR3 sequence: CASTSLREGYEQYF. The CDR3 DNA follows: TGTGCCAGCACCTCCTTACGGGAGGGGTACGAGCAGTACTTC.

The chain combines TRBV9 with TRBJ2-1, with 11 bases fitting TRBD2. The CDR3 consists of 15 residues. The ends lost 5 bases at V and 2 bases at J; junction bases unmatched: 3. Germline values: CDR1 SGDLS, CDR2 YYNGEE. The CDR3 reads CASSQTSGTYNEQFF. CDR3 in DNA: TGTGCCAGCAGTCAGACTAGCGGGACCTACAATGAGCAGTTCTTC.

The J gene is TRBJ2-7, the V gene TRBV15; TRBD1 matches at 9 bases. Germline loops: CDR1 LNHNV, CDR2 YYDKDF (reference sequence). The CDR3 is made up of 16 amino acids. The ends lost 1 base at V and 3 bases at J; junction bases unmatched: 7. Here the CDR3 reads CATSRGDRGSIYEQYF. CDR3 DNA sequence: TGTGCCACCAGCAGAGGAGACAGGGGGTCCATCTACGAGCAGTACTTC.

The genes are TRBV30 and TRBJ1-3; D ambiguous. Looked up from germline, CDR1 is GTSNPN and CDR2 is SVGIG (reference sequence). This CDR3 contains 10 residues. V was trimmed by 4 bases and J by 8 bases, leaving 6 bases between them. The CDR3 here is CAWNKDTIYF. In DNA, the CDR3 is TGTGCCTGGAACAAAGACACCATATATTTT.

The genes are TRBV13 and TRBJ2-7, with 7 bases identical to TRBD2. CDR1 and CDR2 (germline): PRHDT, FYEKMQ (reference sequence). The CDR3 contains 16 residues. The V gene end was trimmed by 4 bases and the J gene end by 0 bases; junction bases not matched to a gene: 9. The CDR3 protein is CASSSLLAVSSYEQYF. In nucleotides, the CDR3 is TGTGCCAGCAGCTCCCTCCTAGCGGTGAGCTCCTACGAGCAGTACTTC.

The gene calls are TRBV24-1 and TRBJ2-5; 8 bases agree with TRBD2. There are 13 residues in the CDR3. The V gene's germline CDR1 is KGHDR and CDR2 SFDVKD. Trimming took 6 bases from V and 5 from J; bases not matched to a gene: 4. CDR3 in DNA: TGTGCCACCAGTTCGGGGGGGGAGGAGACCCAGTACTTC. Translation: CATSSGGEETQYF.

The genes are TRBV7-8 and TRBJ2-7, with 11 bases identical to TRBD1. This CDR3 has 15 amino acids. V shed 5 bases and J 6 bases; nucleotides not matched to a gene: 9. Germline V gene sequence: CDR1 SGHVS, CDR2 FQNEAQ. CDR3 in amino acids: CASSPGTGGGSEQYF. The CDR3 DNA is TGTGCCAGCAGCCCAGGGACAGGGGGAGGGAGCGAGCAGTACTTC.

This clone appeared once. The chain joins TRBV19 to TRBJ2-5; possible D gene TRBD1, 6 bases. With 3 bases removed from V and 5 bases from J, the gap between germline ends came to 13 bases. The CDR3 is 14 residues long. Germline CDR1 reads LNHDA; CDR2 reads SQIVND (reference sequence). CDR3 DNA sequence: TGTGCCAGTAGTATTTCAGGGGCGCGGGAGACCCAGTACTTC. Its protein product is CASSISGARETQYF.

This clone has only one observation. The chain has TRBV19 and TRBJ2-5, with a tentative D call TRBD2 (5 bases). Germline V CDR1 and CDR2: LNHDA, SQIVND (reference sequence). This CDR3 has 13 residues. V was pared by 4 bases and J by 5 bases, with 11 bases between. This chain's CDR3 is CASSRGAGETQYF. The CDR3 bases are TGTGCCAGTAGTAGGGGAGCTGGGGAGACCCAGTACTTC.